A single sample is the source of the 29 T cell receptor beta chains below, sequenced in a study of molecular identifiers for immune sequencing clone quantification. TCRdb reprocessed the PCR reads with MiXCR, giving one entry per CDR3 protein. The repertoire holds about 320,000 distinct CDR3 sequences, roughly 23% seen once, with 0.7% to 0.9% in the top ten. Material: naive CD8+ T cells from blood, with Jurkat cell RNA spiked in. Subset denoted: FACS-sorted CD8+CD4-CCR7+CD45RA+ naive T cells. The receptors come from a human donor in good health. Some libraries in this study had Jurkat cell RNA spiked in.

V gene TRBV4-1 combines with J gene TRBJ1-1; perhaps TRBD1 as D (6 bases). Germline assignment: CDR1 MGHRA and CDR2 YSYEKL. The CDR3 has 17 amino acids. The V gene lost 4 bases and the J gene lost 1 base, with 19 bases spanning the gap. This CDR3 is CASSLGTIQGPNTEAFF. The CDR3 DNA reads TGCGCCAGCAGCCTCGGGACAATCCAAGGCCCGAACACTGAAGCTTTCTTT.

This clonotype was counted at least ten times. The rearrangement uses TRBV28 and TRBJ2-3; the match to TRBD2 covers 9 bases. The germline V gene has CDR1 MDHEN and CDR2 SYDVKM. V shed 6 bases, J shed 0 bases, and the junction held 4 bases outside the gene matches. The CDR3 loop spans 15 amino acids. As DNA, the CDR3 is TGTGCCAGCAGGCCAACTAGCGGGAGCACAGATACGCAGTATTTT. It translates to CASRPTSGSTDTQYF.

Regarding this clonotype: A much larger clone differs by one base, so this may be a read error. DNA of the CDR3: TGTGCCACCGGGCGGGGACTTACCTACGGGCAGTACTTC. Translation gives CATGRGLTYGQYF. V usage is TRBV2 and J usage is TRBJ2-7; a possible D gene is TRBD2 (6 bases). Germline assignment: CDR1 SNHLY and CDR2 FYNNEI. The CDR3 extends over 13 amino acids. Combining the CDR3 with reference TRBV2 and TRBJ2-7 gives the whole variable domain EPEVTQTPSHQVTQMGQEVILRCVPISNHLYFYWYRQILGQKVEFLVSFYNNEISEKSEIFDDQFSVERPDGSNFTLKIRSTKLEDSAMYFCATGRGLTYGQYFGPGTRLTVT.

CDR3 nucleotide sequence: TGTGCCAGCAGCCAGAGCGGGGTCACAGATACGCAGTATTTT. As protein: CASSQSGVTDTQYF. The V gene is TRBV7-9, the J gene TRBJ2-3, with 7 bases aligning to TRBD2. The CDR3 covers 14 residues. The trim removed 5 bases at V and 2 bases at J, leaving 4 bases unmatched. The germline V gene has CDR1 SEHNR and CDR2 FQNEAQ (reference sequence).

This clonotype was counted between two and nine times. V gene TRBV27 combines with J gene TRBJ2-3; D remains ambiguous. The CDR3 covers 15 residues. V lost 4 bases, J lost 4 bases, and 15 bases lay in between. The germline CDR1 and CDR2 sequences are MNHEY and SMNVEV (reference sequence). DNA for the CDR3: TGTGCCAGCAGTTCACCGTGGGAAGTCCCAGATACGCAGTATTTT. It yields the protein CASSSPWEVPDTQYF.

This clonotype occurred a few times. This rearrangement joins TRBV9 to TRBJ2-1; a possible D gene is TRBD1 (5 bases). The length of the CDR3 is 13 residues. Trimming left V 5 bases short and J 8 bases short, with 14 bases between. The germline V gene has CDR1 SGDLS and CDR2 YYNGEE. CDR3 nucleotides: TGTGCCAGCAGTGGTAAAAGGGGTTATGAGCAGTTCTTC. Amino acid sequence: CASSGKRGYEQFF.

The chain links TRBV7-9 to TRBJ1-1, with D hard to call. Germline loops: CDR1 SEHNR, CDR2 FQNEAQ (reference sequence). Deletions cut 2 bases from V and 0 bases from J, with 13 bases between. The CDR3 runs to 16 residues. In nucleotides, the CDR3 is TGTGCCAGCAGCTTAAGTTATAACAGAATGAACACTGAAGCTTTCTTT. Translating it yields CASSLSYNRMNTEAFF.

This clonotype has at least ten counts. The chain carries TRBV19 and TRBJ1-5, with D unresolved. CDR1 LNHDA and CDR2 SQIVND come from the germline V gene (reference sequence). V was clipped by 3 bases and J by 4 bases, with 16 bases between them. This CDR3 region has 16 residues. CDR3: CASSIIGPGGNQPQHF. Here the CDR3 DNA reads TGTGCCAGTAGTATTATTGGACCGGGAGGAAATCAGCCCCAGCATTTT. Drawing the rest from reference TRBV19 and TRBJ1-5, the complete variable domain is DGGITQSPKYLFRKEGQNVTLSCEQNLNHDAMYWYRQDPGQGLRLIYYSQIVNDFQKGDIAEGYSVSREKKESFPLTVTSAQKNPTAFYLCASSIIGPGGNQPQHFGDGTRLSIL.

As for this clonotype: Sequence at one end of the junction differs from germline and may be a read error. The chain links TRBV20-1 to TRBJ2-3; 8 nucleotides match TRBD1. Germline V gene lookup returns CDR1 DFQATT and CDR2 SNEGSKA (reference sequence). The CDR3 extends over 15 amino acids. The CDR3: CSARDRGPFTDTQYF. The CDR3 DNA reads TGCAGTGCCAGAGACAGGGGTCCTTTCACAGATACGCAGTATTTT.

This clonotype has at least ten counts. The CDR3 sequence is CASSLDDYRSQLYF. In nucleotides, the CDR3 is TGCGCCAGCAGCTTGGATGACTACCGGTCCCAATTGTACTTC. The chain couples TRBV5-1 to TRBJ2-7, with D maybe TRBD2 (5 bases). The length of the CDR3 is 14 residues. Per the germline V gene, CDR1 is SGHRS and CDR2 is YFSETQ. The V end lost 0 bases, the J end lost 12 bases, and 19 bases lay between the germline ends.

Regarding this clonotype: A much larger clone differs from this one at a single base, so this may be a read error. The rearrangement uses TRBV11-2 and TRBJ2-5; D not certain. Germline assignment: CDR1 SGHAT and CDR2 FQNNGV. Trimming left V 3 bases short and J 7 bases short, with 18 bases between. This CDR3 region has 15 residues. The DNA for the CDR3 is TGTGCCAGCAGCTTGGGCTCGTCGTCGGAAGGGACCCAGTACTTC. It is translated as CASSLGSSSEGTQYF.

This CDR3 reads CAITLTDPATNTGELFF. In DNA form, the CDR3 reads TGTGCCATCACACTTACCGACCCGGCAACGAACACCGGGGAGCTGTTTTTT. The V gene is TRBV10-3, the J gene TRBJ2-2; no clear D gene. This CDR3 region has 17 residues. V was shortened by 7 bases and J by 0 bases, with 18 bases between the two germline ends. Germline V gene sequence: CDR1 ENHRY, CDR2 SYGVKD.

This clonotype has a count of ten or more. The chain carries TRBV7-9 and TRBJ1-1; D is unclear. Trimming pared 5 bases from V and 0 bases from J, leaving 13 bases between. The CDR3 is 15 residues long. CDR1 is SEHNR and CDR2 is FQNEAQ in the germline V gene (reference sequence). CDR3 loop: CASSPPWSMNTEAFF. The DNA of the CDR3 is TGTGCCAGCAGCCCACCGTGGAGCATGAACACTGAAGCTTTCTTT.

This clonotype has ten or more counts. The V call is TRBV27, the J call TRBJ2-7; 7 bases agree with TRBD2. This CDR3 is built from 14 residues. The germline CDR1 and CDR2 sequences are MNHEY and SMNVEV (reference sequence). The junction had 6 bases not matched to a gene; V was cut back by 4 bases and J by 3 bases. In nucleotides, the CDR3 is TGTGCCAGCAGTTCCCTAGCGGATTACTACGAGCAGTACTTC. The encoded protein is CASSSLADYYEQYF.

This clonotype appeared a few times. At one of its ends the junction is not consistent with the germline gene, which may arise from a read error. V is TRBV7-6 and J is TRBJ2-3; 11 bases match TRBD2. The CDR3 contains 15 residues. The germline gives CDR1 SGHVS, CDR2 FNYEAQ. The DNA of the CDR3 is TGTGCCAACAGCCCACTAGCGGGGGCTACAGATACGCAGTATTTT. This codes for CANSPLAGATDTQYF.

Of note for this clonotype: One end of the junction is discordant with germline, which a read error may explain. The chain is built from TRBV5-3 and TRBJ2-3, with D perhaps assigned TRBD1 or TRBD2 (5 bases each). TRBV5-3 belongs to the ORF category, with a function that is uncertain. The CDR3 covers 14 residues. CDR3 in amino acids: CASSLRRGEDTQYF. CDR3 in DNA: TGTGCCAGCAGCTTGCGACGGGGCGAGGATACGCAGTATTTT.

The table lists this clonotype with a few counts. V usage is TRBV18 and J usage is TRBJ2-7, with 9 bases fitting TRBD1. J lost 4 bases, V lost 0 bases, and 4 bases had no gene match. CDR3 length: 15 residues. Germline-derived CDR1 and CDR2 are KGHSH and LQKENI. Here the CDR3 reads CASSPPPGQGYEQYF. The CDR3 DNA reads TGTGCCAGCTCACCACCCCCGGGACAGGGTTACGAGCAGTACTTC.

In regard to this clonotype: This may stem from a read error, because a much larger clone lies one nucleotide away. The chain has TRBV6-6 and TRBJ2-5, with D possibly matching TRBD2 (6 bases). Trimming took off 7 bases at V and 4 bases at J, with 22 bases between the two ends. This CDR3 contains 16 residues. Germline V gene data show CDR1 as MNHNY and CDR2 as SVGAGI (reference sequence). CDR3 nucleotide sequence: TGTGCCAGCAAAGGCCGGGAGCTTTGGACCCGAGAGACCCAGTACTTC. It specifies CASKGRELWTRETQYF.

In this sample, this clonotype turned up many times. The chain recombines TRBV19 with TRBJ2-1, with TRBD2 matching 12 bases. This CDR3 is 17 amino acids long. The V gene's germline CDR1 is LNHDA and CDR2 SQIVND (reference sequence). The ends lost 0 bases at V and 2 bases at J; junction bases unmatched: 2. The chain's CDR3 is CASSIDRTSGAYNEQFF. The DNA for the CDR3 is TGTGCCAGTAGTATAGACAGGACTAGCGGGGCCTACAATGAGCAGTTCTTC. Drawing the rest from reference TRBV19 and TRBJ2-1, the complete variable domain is DGGITQSPKYLFRKEGQNVTLSCEQNLNHDAMYWYRQDPGQGLRLIYYSQIVNDFQKGDIAEGYSVSREKKESFPLTVTSAQKNPTAFYLCASSIDRTSGAYNEQFFGPGTRLTVL.

This clonotype was observed many times. The V call is TRBV14, the J call TRBJ1-1; D is uncertain. This CDR3 comprises 15 residues. The germline V gene has CDR1 SGHDN and CDR2 FVKESK. V was cut by 4 bases and J by 5 bases, with 17 bases left in between. In DNA form, the CDR3 reads TGTGCCAGCAGCCTATTCGACGGGGTAGGAACTGAAGCTTTCTTT. It codes for CASSLFDGVGTEAFF.

To note about this clonotype: A much larger clone lies a single base off, so this may be a read error. The chain carries TRBV6-5 and TRBJ2-7; D remains unclear. This CDR3 has 13 amino acids. V lost 5 bases and J 6 bases, leaving 14 bases between the germline ends. Per germline, CDR1 MNHEY and CDR2 SVGAGI. CDR3 DNA sequence: TGTGCCAGCAGTGCAAGCCTCTTGGGCGAGCAGTACTTC. Translated, it gives CASSASLLGEQYF.

The chain employs TRBV19 and TRBJ2-7, with TRBD2 matching over 10 bases. Germline V gene sequence: CDR1 LNHDA, CDR2 SQIVND (reference sequence). This CDR3 is built from 14 residues. V dropped 4 bases and J dropped 6; count of bases not matched to a gene: 6. This CDR3 reads CASSRGLARREQYF. The DNA for the CDR3 is TGTGCCAGTAGTAGGGGACTAGCGCGGCGCGAGCAGTACTTC.

There are many counts of this clonotype. The rearrangement joins TRBV15 to TRBJ2-2; D perhaps matches TRBD1 (5 bases). V lost 3 bases and J lost 4, with 12 bases in between. The V gene's germline CDR1 is LNHNV and CDR2 YYDKDF (reference sequence). The CDR3 runs 15 residues. The CDR3 sequence: CATSSGRGGTGELFF. The CDR3 DNA is TGTGCCACCAGCAGCGGAAGGGGTGGCACCGGGGAGCTGTTTTTT. The whole variable domain, remainder taken from reference TRBV15 and TRBJ2-2, is DAMVIQNPRYQVTQFGKPVTLSCSQTLNHNVMYWYQQKSSQAPKLLFHYYDKDFNNEADTPDNFQSRRPNTSFCFLDIRSPGLGDTAMYLCATSSGRGGTGELFFGEGSRLTVL.

As for this clonotype: A single base separates this from a much larger clone, so it may be a read error. This chain links TRBV29-1 with TRBJ2-7, with TRBD2 as a possible D gene (6 bases). V was cut by 4 bases and J by 5 bases, with 18 bases left in between. CDR3 length equals 14 residues. Germline-derived CDR1 and CDR2 are SQVTM and ANQGSEA. The CDR3 nucleotides read TGCAGCGTTGTTGACCGGGACTTCCGCCACGAGCAGTACTTC. Protein: CSVVDRDFRHEQYF.

The chain couples TRBV6-2 or TRBV6-3 to TRBJ2-5, with D possibly being TRBD1 (7 bases). CDR1 and CDR2 from the germline V gene are MNHEY and SVGEGT. The CDR3 contains 15 residues. Trimming stripped 2 bases from V and 0 bases from J, with 10 bases between. In nucleotides, the CDR3 is TGTGCCAGCAGTTACCAGGGGGGTGACCAAGAGACCCAGTACTTC. Encoded protein: CASSYQGGDQETQYF.

The CDR3 sequence is CASSPRDRRHEQYF. The CDR3 coding sequence is TGTGCCAGCAGCCCCAGGGACAGGAGGCACGAGCAGTACTTC. V is TRBV27 and J is TRBJ2-7, with 8 bases that match TRBD1. Germline V CDR1 and CDR2: MNHEY, SMNVEV (reference sequence). The CDR3 covers 14 residues. The junction had 9 bases not matched to a gene; V was cut back by 6 bases and J by 5 bases.

Ten or more counts support this clonotype. The V and J genes are TRBV7-2 and TRBJ2-3; either TRBD1 or TRBD2 may fit D (5 bases each). Germline lookup yields CDR1 SGHTA and CDR2 FQGNSA. V was clipped by 5 bases and J by 2 bases, with 20 bases between them. This CDR3 comprises 17 residues. In DNA, the CDR3 is TGTGCCAGCAGCCCCAGACGGGGTCCGGGGCACACAGATACGCAGTATTTT. Translated: CASSPRRGPGHTDTQYF.

In this sample, this clonotype turned up once. A read error may explain this, as a much larger clone is one base away. This rearrangement joins TRBV4-1 to TRBJ1-1; tentatively, D is TRBD1 (6 bases). The germline CDR1 and CDR2 sequences are MGHRA and YSYEKL. The CDR3 length is 17 residues. The CDR3 region has the DNA TGCGCCAACAGCCAAGATGAGGGGGACACCCCCGGCACTGAAGCTTTCTTT. Translation: CANSQDEGDTPGTEAFF.

This clonotype was detected many times. This chain connects TRBV6-2 or TRBV6-3 to TRBJ1-1; tentative D call: TRBD1 (6 bases). CDR3 length: 15 amino acids. V lost 4 bases, J lost 0 bases, and 12 bases lay in between. The germline V gene has CDR1 MNHEY and CDR2 SVGEGT. In DNA, the CDR3 is TGTGCCAGCAGTTGGGGGCGTTGGTTGAACACTGAAGCTTTCTTT. This codes for CASSWGRWLNTEAFF.